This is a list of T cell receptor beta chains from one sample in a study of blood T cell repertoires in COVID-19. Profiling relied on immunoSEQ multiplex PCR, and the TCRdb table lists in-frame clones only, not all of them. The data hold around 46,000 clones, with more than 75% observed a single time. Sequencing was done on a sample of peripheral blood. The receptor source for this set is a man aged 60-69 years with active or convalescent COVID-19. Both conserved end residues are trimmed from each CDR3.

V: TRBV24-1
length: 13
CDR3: ATSDPSGGDNEQF

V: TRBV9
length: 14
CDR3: ASSRTESSYNSPLH

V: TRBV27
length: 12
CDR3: ASSPRVLNEKLF

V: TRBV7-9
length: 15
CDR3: ASSLGRTGGRGDTQY

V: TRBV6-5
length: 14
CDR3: ASSSSVGTGNSPLH

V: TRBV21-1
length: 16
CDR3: ASSKNGTGVRSGNTIY

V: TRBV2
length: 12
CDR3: ASKGDRVSTEAF

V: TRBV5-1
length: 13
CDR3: ASSWTSGGQETQY

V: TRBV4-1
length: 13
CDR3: ASSHPGGGLGKLF

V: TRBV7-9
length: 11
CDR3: ASSSYQGAVAF

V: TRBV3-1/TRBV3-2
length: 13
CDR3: ASSGRGSLSYEQY

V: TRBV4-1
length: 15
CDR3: ASSQVGRGASTDTQY

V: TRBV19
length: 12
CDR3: ASSIASGFGELF

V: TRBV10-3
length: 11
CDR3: AIAWRGENEQF

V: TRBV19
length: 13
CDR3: ASSSLQGTNTEAF

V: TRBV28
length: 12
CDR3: ASSRRAGQETQY

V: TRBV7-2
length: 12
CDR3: ASSLLQGGETQY

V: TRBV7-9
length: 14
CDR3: ASSSGPRTGSYEQY

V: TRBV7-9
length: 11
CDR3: ASSLANGGELF

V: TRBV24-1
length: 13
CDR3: ATSTTGGGNQPQH

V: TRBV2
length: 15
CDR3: ASSPSLTGENSYEQY

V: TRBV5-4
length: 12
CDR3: ASSKDSSGNTIY